The sequence of this T cell receptor (beta chain) was determined in a study of T cell responses to AZD1222 COVID-19 vaccine. Study results and limitations: Spike-wide vaccine-associated CD4 TCRs dominated at 160-218 and 743-854. Just a handful of AZD1222 recipients were seropositive at baseline. Regions left unmutated in variants are reportedly the target of nearly half of spike-specific TCRs.

This clone has just one count. Its antigen is currently unknown. The repertoire was sequenced with immunoSEQ multiplex PCR; TCRdb's copy has only in-frame clones and lacks some. The sample lists fewer than 130,000 clones; roughly nine tenths were seen once. Trimming took off 3 bases at V and 4 bases at J, with 12 bases between the two ends. This CDR3 comprises 14 residues. Germline V lookup: CDR1 SEHNR, CDR2 FQNEAQ (reference sequence). This receptor was identified in an adult in good health. This sequence joins TRBV7-9 and TRBJ1-1; D not resolved. The sequenced sample was peripheral blood, obtained on day 0 of AZD1222 vaccination. CDR3 bases: TGTGCCAGCAGCTTGGGCCGGGGTCTCACTGAAGCTTTCTTT. Encoded protein: CASSLGRGLTEAFF.